The 16 T cell receptor beta chains given below trace back to one sample, sequenced in a study of shared clonotypes between healthy human individuals. The table came from immunoSEQ multiplex PCR; TCRdb's copy has only in-frame clones and leaves some out. The sample lists 450,000 to 550,000 clones; 79% were seen once. Sequencing input: PBMCs. The receptors stem from a woman aged 40-49 years in good health. Some clones in this sample may be carry-over from other donors' samples.

This chain uses TRBV6-1 with TRBJ2-7; unclear D gene. The CDR3 extends over 12 amino acids. The germline V gene encodes CDR1 MNHNS and CDR2 SASEGT. Trimming removed 2 bases from V and 6 bases from J, with 8 bases in between. The CDR3 DNA follows: TGTGCCAGCAGTGAACGCTGGGGCGAGCAGTACTTC. It is translated as CASSERWGEQYF.

The chain uses TRBV13 and TRBJ2-7; 7 bases agree with TRBD1. Germline V CDR1 and CDR2: PRHDT, FYEKMQ (reference sequence). Trimming took 6 bases from V and 3 from J; bases not matched to a gene: 8. The CDR3 runs to 14 residues. The CDR3 DNA sequence: TGTGCCAGCAGTTTTGGGACAGCCCACTACGAGCAGTACTTC. Protein: CASSFGTAHYEQYF.

The chain combines TRBV10-1 with TRBJ2-5; tentative D call: TRBD1 (5 bases). The J call may be mistaken, given a closer DNA end match to TRBJ2-7. The length of the CDR3 is 16 residues. Germline V lookup: CDR1 WNHNN, CDR2 SYGVQD (reference sequence). This CDR3 reads CASSEYPDTNSYEQYF. DNA of the CDR3: TGCGCCAGCAGTGAGTATCCGGACACGAACTCCTACGAGCAGTACTTC.

This chain connects TRBV7-9 to TRBJ2-3; TRBD2 matches 8 bases. After removal of 6 bases from V and 9 bases from J, the junction contained 11 bases not matched to a gene. The CDR3 has 14 residues. The germline CDR1 and CDR2 sequences are SEHNR and FQNEAQ (reference sequence). The CDR3 region is CASSETGGHGTQYF. The CDR3 nucleotides read TGTGCCAGCAGTGAGACGGGAGGGCACGGAACGCAGTATTTT.

This chain links TRBV12-5 with TRBJ1-1; maybe TRBD1 (6 bases). The CDR3 consists of 12 residues. Trimming took 3 bases from V and 11 from J, leaving 13 bases between them. Germline V gene data show CDR1 as LGHNT and CDR2 as FRNRAP. The CDR3 protein is CASGLGGGRAFF. CDR3 coding DNA: TGTGCTAGTGGTTTAGGGGGGGGCAGGGCTTTCTTT.

The V and J genes are TRBV10-3 and TRBJ1-3, with unresolved D. From germline, CDR1 is ENHRY and CDR2 SYGVKD. V shed 0 bases and J shed 4 bases, with 10 bases lying between them. This CDR3 region has 15 residues. The CDR3 region is CAISESPDGGNTIYF. The CDR3 nucleotides are TGTGCCATCAGTGAGTCGCCGGACGGCGGAAACACCATATATTTT.

The table lists this clone with a few counts. CDR3 in DNA: TGTGCCAGCAGGAGGACAGTGAACACTGAAGCTTTCTTT. This translates into CASRRTVNTEAFF. The V and J genes are TRBV7-9 and TRBJ1-1; D is possibly TRBD1 (6 bases). The CDR3 length is 13 residues. V shed 6 bases and J shed 0 bases, with 8 bases lying between them. Germline CDR1 reads SEHNR; CDR2 reads FQNEAQ (reference sequence). The entire variable domain, with the rest obtained from reference TRBV7-9 and TRBJ1-1, is as follows: DTGVSQNPRHKITKRGQNVTFRCDPISEHNRLYWYRQTLGQGPEFLTYFQNEAQLEKSRLLSDRFSAERPKGSFSTLEIQRTEQGDSAMYLCASRRTVNTEAFFGQGTRLTVV.

Points on this clone: A read error may be the cause here, since a much bigger clone is one base away. V and J are TRBV7-3 and TRBJ1-1; D not certain. The V gene lost 5 bases and the J gene lost 0 bases, with 7 bases spanning the gap. CDR1 and CDR2 from the germline V gene are SGHTA and FQGTGA. The CDR3 is made up of 13 amino acids. The CDR3, as DNA: TGTGCCAGCAGCGCCCACATGAACACTGAAGCTTTCTTT. Translating it yields CASSAHMNTEAFF.

On this clone: The junction does not match germline at one end; this may be a read error. The V gene is TRBV28, the J gene TRBJ2-7, with 11 nucleotides matching TRBD1. The CDR3 is 16 residues long. CDR1 and CDR2 from the germline V gene are MDHEN and SYDVKM. In DNA, the CDR3 is TGTGCCAGTAGTTCCCCCGCCGGGACAGGGGGGTTCGAGCAGTACTTC. The encoded protein is CASSSPAGTGGFEQYF.

The CDR3 loop is CASSLGSGGRETQYF. The CDR3 region has the DNA TGTGCCAGCAGCTTAGGCTCAGGGGGACGGGAGACCCAGTACTTC. The chain carries TRBV7-3 and TRBJ2-5; 7 bases map to TRBD1. After removal of 2 bases from V and 5 bases from J, the junction contained 8 bases not matched to a gene. This CDR3 is 15 amino acids long. Germline V gene lookup returns CDR1 SGHTA and CDR2 FQGTGA.

The rearrangement links TRBV5-6 to TRBJ1-1; a possible D gene is TRBD1 (6 bases). Trimming pared 2 bases from V and 6 bases from J, leaving 17 bases between. The germline gives CDR1 SGHDT, CDR2 YYEEEE. The CDR3 extends over 15 amino acids. In nucleotides, the CDR3 is TGTGCCAGCAGCTTCTTCGCGGGGGGGCTGGCTGAAGCTTTCTTT. Its protein is CASSFFAGGLAEAFF. The complete variable domain, with remaining parts taken from reference TRBV5-6 and TRBJ1-1, reads DAGVTQSPTHLIKTRGQQVTLRCSPKSGHDTVSWYQQALGQGPQFIFQYYEEEERQRGNFPDRFSGHQFPNYSSELNVNALLLGDSALYLCASSFFAGGLAEAFFGQGTRLTVV.

V is TRBV18 and J is TRBJ1-5; D unresolved. This CDR3 has 14 residues. V dropped 6 bases and J dropped 1 base, with 10 bases sitting between them. Germline V gives CDR1 KGHSH, CDR2 LQKENI. The CDR3 nucleotides are TGTGCCAGCTCGACTAGACAAAGCAATCAGCCCCAGCATTTT. Its protein is CASSTRQSNQPQHF. Full variable domain (missing parts from reference TRBV18 and TRBJ1-5): NAGVMQNPRHLVRRRGQEARLRCSPMKGHSHVYWYRQLPEEGLKFMVYLQKENIIDESGMPKERFSAEFPKEGPSILRIQQVVRGDSAAYFCASSTRQSNQPQHFGDGTRLSIL.

The rearrangement uses TRBV5-4 and TRBJ2-7; TRBD2 aligns across 8 bases. This CDR3 comprises 14 residues. Unmatched junction bases numbered 4, after V lost 0 bases and J lost 5 bases. Germline V lookup: CDR1 SGHNT, CDR2 YYREEE (reference sequence). In DNA form, the CDR3 reads TGTGCCAGCAGCTTGGAACTAGCGGCCAACGAGCAGTACTTC. The encoded protein is CASSLELAANEQYF.

The chain uses TRBV18 and TRBJ2-7; 8 nucleotides match TRBD1. V shed 6 bases and J 4 bases; nucleotides not matched to a gene: 17. Per the germline V gene, CDR1 is KGHSH and CDR2 is LQKENI. The CDR3 has 17 residues. CDR3 bases: TGTGCCAGCTCCCCCCCGGCAGAGCATGGACAGGGTTACGAGCAGTACTTC. This translates into CASSPPAEHGQGYEQYF.

The V call is TRBV13, the J call TRBJ2-5; the D gene is possibly TRBD2 (5 bases). The germline CDR1 and CDR2 sequences are PRHDT and FYEKMQ (reference sequence). The CDR3 loop spans 14 amino acids. The V end was cut by 2 bases, the J end by 1 base, with 8 bases between. The CDR3 sequence: CASSLSGLQETQYF. In DNA form, the CDR3 reads TGTGCCAGCAGCTTAAGTGGACTCCAAGAGACCCAGTACTTC.

This clone was recorded a few times. The chain links TRBV30 to TRBJ1-6; D may be TRBD1 (5 bases). Germline assignment: CDR1 GTSNPN and CDR2 SVGIG (reference sequence). Deletions cut 3 bases from V and 9 bases from J, with 15 bases between. The CDR3 consists of 14 residues. The CDR3 reads CAWRGGGLASPLHF. CDR3 coding DNA: TGTGCCTGGAGGGGCGGGGGGTTGGCTTCACCCCTCCACTTT.